This entry is about one T cell receptor (beta chain). Per germline, CDR1 SGHRS and CDR2 YFSETQ. CDR3 length: 16 residues. The trim removed 4 bases at V and 1 base at J, leaving 8 bases unmatched. These data originate in a study of shared clonotypes between healthy human individuals. The investigators split CD4+ cells into a CD45RA+ naive subset and a CD45RA-negative memory subset. Sequencing used immunoSEQ multiplex PCR; TCRdb keeps in-frame clones, though not all of them. The repertoire has 550,000 to 850,000 clones, around 72% of them found once; the top ten carry about 1.7%. The chain uses TRBV5-1 and TRBJ1-1, with TRBD1 matching over 9 bases. This clonotype originated in a woman in her 30s in good health. Material: memory CD4+ T cells sorted from blood. Subset specified: CD45RA-negative fraction. The CDR3 coding sequence is TGCGCCAGCAGCCAATTACAGGGGGCGAAGAACACTGAAGCTTTCTTT. It is translated as CASSQLQGAKNTEAFF. Based on the CDR3 plus reference TRBV5-1 and TRBJ1-1, the full variable domain is KAGVTQTPRYLIKTRGQQVTLSCSPISGHRSVSWYQQTPGQGLQFLFEYFSETQRNKGNFPGRFSGRQFSNSRSEMNVSTLELGDSALYLCASSQLQGAKNTEAFFGQGTRLTVV.